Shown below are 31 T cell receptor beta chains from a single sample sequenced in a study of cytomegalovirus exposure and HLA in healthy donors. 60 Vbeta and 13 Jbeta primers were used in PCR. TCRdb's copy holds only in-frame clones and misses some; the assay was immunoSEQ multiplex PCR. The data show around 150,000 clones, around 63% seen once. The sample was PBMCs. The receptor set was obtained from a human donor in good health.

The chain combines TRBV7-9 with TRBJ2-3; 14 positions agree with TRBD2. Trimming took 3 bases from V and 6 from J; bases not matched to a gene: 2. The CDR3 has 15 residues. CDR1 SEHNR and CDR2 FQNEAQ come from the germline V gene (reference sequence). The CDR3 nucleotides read TGTGCCAGCAGCTTGACTAGCGGGAGGGTGGATACGCAGTATTTT. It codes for CASSLTSGRVDTQYF. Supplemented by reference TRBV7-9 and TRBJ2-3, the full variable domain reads DTGVSQNPRHKITKRGQNVTFRCDPISEHNRLYWYRQTLGQGPEFLTYFQNEAQLEKSRLLSDRFSAERPKGSFSTLEIQRTEQGDSAMYLCASSLTSGRVDTQYFGPGTRLTVL.

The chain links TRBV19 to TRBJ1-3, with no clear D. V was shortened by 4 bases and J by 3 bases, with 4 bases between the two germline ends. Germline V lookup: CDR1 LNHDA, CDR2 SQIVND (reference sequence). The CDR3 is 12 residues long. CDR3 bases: TGTGCCAGTAGTACTTTTGGAAACACCATATATTTT. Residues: CASSTFGNTIYF.

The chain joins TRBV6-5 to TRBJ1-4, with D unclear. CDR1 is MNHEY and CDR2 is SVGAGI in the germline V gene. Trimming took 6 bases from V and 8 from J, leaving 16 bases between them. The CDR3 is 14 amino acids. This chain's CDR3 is CASSQTDTKEKLFF. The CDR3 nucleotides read TGTGCCAGCAGCCAAACCGACACAAAAGAAAAACTGTTTTTT.

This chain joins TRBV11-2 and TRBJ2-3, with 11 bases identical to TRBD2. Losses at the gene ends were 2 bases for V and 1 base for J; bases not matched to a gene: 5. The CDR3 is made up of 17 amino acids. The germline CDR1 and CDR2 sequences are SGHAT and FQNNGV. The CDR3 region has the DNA TGTGCCAGCAGCTTAACCCTAGCGGGAGGACGCACAGATACGCAGTATTTT. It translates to CASSLTLAGGRTDTQYF.

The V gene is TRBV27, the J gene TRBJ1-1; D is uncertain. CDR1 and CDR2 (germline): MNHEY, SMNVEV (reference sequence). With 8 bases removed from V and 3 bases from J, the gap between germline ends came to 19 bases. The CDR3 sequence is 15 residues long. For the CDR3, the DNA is TGTGCCAGCCGACCAGCGCGCGGCGCGGACACTGAAGCTTTCTTT. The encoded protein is CASRPARGADTEAFF.

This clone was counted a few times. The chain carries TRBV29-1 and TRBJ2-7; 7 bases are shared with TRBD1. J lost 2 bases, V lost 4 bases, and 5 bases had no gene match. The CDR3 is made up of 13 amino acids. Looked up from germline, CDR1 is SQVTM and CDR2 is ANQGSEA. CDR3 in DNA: TGCAGCGTTGTTAGTGACAGGGCCTACGAGCAGTACTTC. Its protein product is CSVVSDRAYEQYF.

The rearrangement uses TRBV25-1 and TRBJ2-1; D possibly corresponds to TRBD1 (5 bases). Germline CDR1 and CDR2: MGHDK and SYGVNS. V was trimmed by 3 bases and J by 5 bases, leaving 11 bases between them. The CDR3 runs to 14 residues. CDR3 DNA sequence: TGTGCCAGCAGTGAGGCAGGGTTGAACAATGAGCAGTTCTTC. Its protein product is CASSEAGLNNEQFF.

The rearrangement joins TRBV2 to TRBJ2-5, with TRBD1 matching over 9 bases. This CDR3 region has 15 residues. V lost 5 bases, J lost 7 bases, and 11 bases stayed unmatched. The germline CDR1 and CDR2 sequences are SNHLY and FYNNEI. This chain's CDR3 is CASSSGTGIRGTQYF. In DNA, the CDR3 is TGTGCCAGCAGTTCCGGGACAGGGATACGGGGGACCCAGTACTTC. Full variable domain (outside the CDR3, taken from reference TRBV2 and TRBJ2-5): EPEVTQTPSHQVTQMGQEVILRCVPISNHLYFYWYRQILGQKVEFLVSFYNNEISEKSEIFDDQFSVERPDGSNFTLKIRSTKLEDSAMYFCASSSGTGIRGTQYFGPGTRLLVL.

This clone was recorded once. The CDR3: CASSSPSGGGGETQYF. The CDR3 DNA sequence: TGTGCCAGCAGCTCTCCCTCAGGCGGGGGAGGGGAGACCCAGTACTTC. The chain has TRBV7-6 and TRBJ2-5, with 7 bases fitting TRBD2. Per germline, CDR1 SGHVS and CDR2 FNYEAQ. The J segment lost 5 bases and the V segment lost 4 bases, leaving 13 bases of the junction unmatched. CDR3 size: 16 residues.

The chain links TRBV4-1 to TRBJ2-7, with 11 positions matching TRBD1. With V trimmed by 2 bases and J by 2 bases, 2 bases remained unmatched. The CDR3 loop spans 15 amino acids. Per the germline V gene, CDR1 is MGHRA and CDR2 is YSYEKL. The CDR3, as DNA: TGCGCCAGCAGCCAACCGGGACAGGGGGCCTACGAGCAGTACTTC. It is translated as CASSQPGQGAYEQYF.

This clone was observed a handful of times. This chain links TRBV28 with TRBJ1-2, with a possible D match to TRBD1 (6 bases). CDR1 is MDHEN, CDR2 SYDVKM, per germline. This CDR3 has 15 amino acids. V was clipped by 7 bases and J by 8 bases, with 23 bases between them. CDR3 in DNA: TGTGCCAGCAACACAATGCGGTGGGGGCTGGGAGGCTACACCTTC. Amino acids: CASNTMRWGLGGYTF.

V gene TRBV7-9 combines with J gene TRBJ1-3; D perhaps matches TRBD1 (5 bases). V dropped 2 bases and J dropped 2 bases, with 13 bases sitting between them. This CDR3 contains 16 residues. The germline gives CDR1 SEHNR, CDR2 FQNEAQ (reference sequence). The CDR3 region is CASSLTGGSAGNTIYF. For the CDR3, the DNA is TGTGCCAGCAGCTTAACGGGGGGGTCGGCTGGAAACACCATATATTTT. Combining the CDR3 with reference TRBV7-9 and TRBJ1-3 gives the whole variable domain DTGVSQNPRHKITKRGQNVTFRCDPISEHNRLYWYRQTLGQGPEFLTYFQNEAQLEKSRLLSDRFSAERPKGSFSTLEIQRTEQGDSAMYLCASSLTGGSAGNTIYFGEGSWLTVV.

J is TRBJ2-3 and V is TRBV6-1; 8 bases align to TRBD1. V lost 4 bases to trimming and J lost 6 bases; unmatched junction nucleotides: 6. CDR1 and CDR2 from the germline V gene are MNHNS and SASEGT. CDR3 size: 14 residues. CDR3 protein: CASSVAQGADTQYF. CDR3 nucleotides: TGTGCCAGCAGTGTAGCTCAGGGGGCGGATACGCAGTATTTT.

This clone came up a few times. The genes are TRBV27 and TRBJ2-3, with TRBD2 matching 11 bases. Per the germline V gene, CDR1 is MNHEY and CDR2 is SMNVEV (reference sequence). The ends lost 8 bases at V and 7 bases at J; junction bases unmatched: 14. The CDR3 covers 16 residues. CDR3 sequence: CASGLLISGRAYTQYF. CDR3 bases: TGTGCCAGCGGATTACTTATTAGCGGGAGGGCATATACGCAGTATTTT.

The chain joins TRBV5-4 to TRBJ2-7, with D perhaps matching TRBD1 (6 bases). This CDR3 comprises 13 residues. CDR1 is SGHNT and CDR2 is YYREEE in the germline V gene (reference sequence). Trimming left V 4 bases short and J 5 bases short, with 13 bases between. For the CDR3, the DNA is TGTGCCAGCAGCCCCCCCAGGGGCAACGAGCAGTACTTC. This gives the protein CASSPPRGNEQYF.

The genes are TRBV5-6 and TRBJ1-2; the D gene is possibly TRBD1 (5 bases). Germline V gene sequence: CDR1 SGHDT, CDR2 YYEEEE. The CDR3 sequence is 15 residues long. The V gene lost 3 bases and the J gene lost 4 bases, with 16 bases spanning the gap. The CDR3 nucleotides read TGTGCCAGCAGCTCAATTGGGGGGTTGAGCTATGGCTACACCTTC. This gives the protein CASSSIGGLSYGYTF. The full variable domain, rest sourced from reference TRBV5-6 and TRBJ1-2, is DAGVTQSPTHLIKTRGQQVTLRCSPKSGHDTVSWYQQALGQGPQFIFQYYEEEERQRGNFPDRFSGHQFPNYSSELNVNALLLGDSALYLCASSSIGGLSYGYTFGSGTRLTVV.

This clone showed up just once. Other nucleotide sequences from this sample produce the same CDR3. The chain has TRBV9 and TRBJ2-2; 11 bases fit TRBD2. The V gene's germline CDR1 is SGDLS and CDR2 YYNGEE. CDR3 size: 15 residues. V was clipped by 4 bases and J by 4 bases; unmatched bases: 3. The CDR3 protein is CASSLSGRATGELFF. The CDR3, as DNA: TGTGCCAGCAGCCTTAGCGGGAGGGCCACCGGGGAGCTGTTTTTT.

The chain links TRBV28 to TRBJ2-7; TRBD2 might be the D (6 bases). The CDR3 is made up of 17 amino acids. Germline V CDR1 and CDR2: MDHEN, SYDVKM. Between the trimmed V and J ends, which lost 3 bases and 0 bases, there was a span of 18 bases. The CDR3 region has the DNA TGTGCCAGCAGTTTCTTCCCGAGGGCGGGGATCTCCTACGAGCAGTACTTC. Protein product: CASSFFPRAGISYEQYF.

CDR3 residues: CASSQGGRAIPQYF. For the CDR3, the DNA is TGTGCCAGTAGCCAGGGCGGGAGGGCCATTCCGCAGTATTTT. V usage is TRBV19 and J usage is TRBJ2-3; TRBD2 aligns across 9 bases. The V gene's germline CDR1 is LNHDA and CDR2 SQIVND (reference sequence). The CDR3 is 14 residues long. Unmatched junction bases numbered 11, after V lost 6 bases and J lost 10 bases.

DNA of the CDR3: TGTGCCAGCAGTTACGGGACAGGGACTAGCAATCAGCCCCAGCATTTT. Residues: CASSYGTGTSNQPQHF. This chain joins TRBV6-6 and TRBJ1-5; TRBD1 agrees at 9 bases. V was pared by 2 bases and J by 0 bases, with 2 bases of the junction left unmatched. Germline assignment: CDR1 MNHNY and CDR2 SVGAGI (reference sequence). The CDR3 runs to 16 residues.

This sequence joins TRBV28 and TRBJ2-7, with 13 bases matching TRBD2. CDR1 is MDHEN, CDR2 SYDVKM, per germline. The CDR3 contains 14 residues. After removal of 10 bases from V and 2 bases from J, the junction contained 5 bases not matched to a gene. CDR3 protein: CAIGLAGVPYEQYF. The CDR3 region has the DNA TGTGCCATCGGACTAGCGGGGGTTCCCTACGAGCAGTACTTC. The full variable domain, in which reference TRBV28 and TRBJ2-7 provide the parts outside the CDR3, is DVKVTQSSRYLVKRTGEKVFLECVQDMDHENMFWYRQDPGLGLRLIYFSYDVKMKEKGDIPEGYSVSREKKERFSLILESASTNQTSMYLCAIGLAGVPYEQYFGPGTRLTVT.

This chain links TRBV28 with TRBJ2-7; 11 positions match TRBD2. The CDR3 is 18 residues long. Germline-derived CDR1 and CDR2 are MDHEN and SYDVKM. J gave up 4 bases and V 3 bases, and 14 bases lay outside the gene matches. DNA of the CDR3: TGTGCCAGCAGTTTTTCGCCTCTTACTAGCGGGAGTATGTACGAGCAGTACTTC. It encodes CASSFSPLTSGSMYEQYF.

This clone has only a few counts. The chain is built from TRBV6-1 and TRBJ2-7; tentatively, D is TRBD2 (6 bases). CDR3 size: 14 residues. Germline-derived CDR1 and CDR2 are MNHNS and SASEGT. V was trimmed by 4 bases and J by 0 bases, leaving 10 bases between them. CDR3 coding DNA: TGTGCCAGCAGTGCCTGGCGGGACTCCTACGAGCAGTACTTC. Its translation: CASSAWRDSYEQYF.

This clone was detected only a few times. The CDR3 DNA reads as TGTGCCAGCAGCAGGACAGGGGGCAATCGGGAGCAGTACTTC. Amino acids: CASSRTGGNREQYF. The chain has TRBV14 and TRBJ2-7, with TRBD1 matching over 11 bases. This CDR3 has 14 residues. The trim removed 5 bases at V and 7 bases at J, leaving 7 bases unmatched. Germline V gene sequence: CDR1 SGHDN, CDR2 FVKESK.

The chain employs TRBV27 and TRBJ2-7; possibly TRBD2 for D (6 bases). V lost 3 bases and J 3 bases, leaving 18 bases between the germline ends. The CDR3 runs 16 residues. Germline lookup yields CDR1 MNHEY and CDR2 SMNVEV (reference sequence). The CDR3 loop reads CASSFGGIPPNYEQYF. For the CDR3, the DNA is TGTGCCAGCAGTTTCGGAGGGATACCACCCAACTACGAGCAGTACTTC.

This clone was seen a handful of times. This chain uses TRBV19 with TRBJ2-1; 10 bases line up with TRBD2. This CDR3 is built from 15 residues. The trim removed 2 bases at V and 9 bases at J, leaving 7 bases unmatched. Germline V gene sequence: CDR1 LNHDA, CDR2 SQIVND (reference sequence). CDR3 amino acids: CASSISGRAVGEQFF. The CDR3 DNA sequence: TGTGCCAGTAGTATAAGCGGGAGGGCCGTTGGTGAGCAGTTCTTC.

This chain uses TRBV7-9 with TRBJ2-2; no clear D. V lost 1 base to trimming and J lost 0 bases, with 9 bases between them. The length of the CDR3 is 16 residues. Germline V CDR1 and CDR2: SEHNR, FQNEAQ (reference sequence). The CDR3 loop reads CASSLGLGANTGELFF. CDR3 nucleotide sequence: TGTGCCAGCAGCTTAGGGCTGGGCGCGAACACCGGGGAGCTGTTTTTT.

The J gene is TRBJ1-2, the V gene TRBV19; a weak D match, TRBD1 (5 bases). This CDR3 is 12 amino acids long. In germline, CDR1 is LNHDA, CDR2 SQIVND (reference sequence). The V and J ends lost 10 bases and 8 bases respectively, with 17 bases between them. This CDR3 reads CATEMGGLGYTF. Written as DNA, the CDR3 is TGTGCCACCGAAATGGGGGGGTTGGGCTACACCTTC.

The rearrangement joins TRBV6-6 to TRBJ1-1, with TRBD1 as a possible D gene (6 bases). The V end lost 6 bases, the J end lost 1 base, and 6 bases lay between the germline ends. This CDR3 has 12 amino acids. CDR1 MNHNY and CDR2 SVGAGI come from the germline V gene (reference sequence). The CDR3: CASRTGNTEAFF. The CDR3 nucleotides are TGTGCCAGCAGGACAGGGAACACTGAAGCTTTCTTT.

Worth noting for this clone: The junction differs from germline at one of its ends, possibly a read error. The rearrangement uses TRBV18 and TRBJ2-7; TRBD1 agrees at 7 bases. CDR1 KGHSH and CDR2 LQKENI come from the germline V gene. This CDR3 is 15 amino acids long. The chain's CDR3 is CASSPLLDRSLLMFF. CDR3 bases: TGTGCCAGCTCACCACTTCTGGACAGGTCGCTCCTGATGTTCTTC.

The CDR3 sequence: CASSLRGGAGNTIYF. The CDR3 DNA is TGTGCCAGCAGTTTACGGGGGGGCGCTGGAAACACCATATATTTT. This chain links TRBV28 with TRBJ1-3; perhaps TRBD1 as D (6 bases). Trimming removed 2 bases at V and 2 bases at J, with 10 bases between. Germline CDR1 reads MDHEN; CDR2 reads SYDVKM. The CDR3 covers 15 residues.